This TCR beta chain was identified in a study of Tregs in tolerant kidney transplant recipients. Profiled with immunoSEQ multiplex PCR; TCRdb holds only in-frame clones, not every one. Here the sample table reports about 48,000 clones. This specimen consisted of CD4+ T cells from blood, obtained before the transplant. The TCR comes from a human donor who received a combined kidney and bone marrow transplant.

The CDR3 here is CASSLGQSSTDTQYF. CDR3 DNA, as far as it was read: TGTGCCAGCAGCTTAGGACAGAGCAGCACAGATACG. The gene calls are TRBV7-9 and TRBJ2-3; D possibly corresponds to TRBD1 (5 bases). The DNA ends 3 residues before the CDR3 does, and the rest of the CDR3 is filled in from the germline J gene. The CDR3 spans 15 residues. Germline V gene data show CDR1 as SEHNR and CDR2 as FQNEAQ (reference sequence). V lost 1 base and J 0 bases, leaving 8 bases between the germline ends.